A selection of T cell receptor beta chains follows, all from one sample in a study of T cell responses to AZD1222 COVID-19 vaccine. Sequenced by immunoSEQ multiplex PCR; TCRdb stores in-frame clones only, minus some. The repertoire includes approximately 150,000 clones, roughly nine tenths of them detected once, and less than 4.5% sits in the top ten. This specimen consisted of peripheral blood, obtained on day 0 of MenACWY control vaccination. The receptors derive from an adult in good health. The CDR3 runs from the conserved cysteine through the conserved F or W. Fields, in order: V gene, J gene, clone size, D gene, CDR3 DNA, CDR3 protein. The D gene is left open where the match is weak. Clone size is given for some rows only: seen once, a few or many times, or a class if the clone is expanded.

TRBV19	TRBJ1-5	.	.	TGTGCCAGTAGCCTAGGGAATCAGCCCCAGCATTTT	CASSLGNQPQHF
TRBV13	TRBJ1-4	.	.	TGTGCCAGCAGCCCCCGGGCGGGACATCCAAGAGGGCTGTTTTTT	CASSPRAGHPRGLFF
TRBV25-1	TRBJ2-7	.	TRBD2	TGTGCCAGCAGTGAATCGATAGCGGGTTTCTACGAGCAGTACTTC	CASSESIAGFYEQYF
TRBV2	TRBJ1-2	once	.	TGTGCCAGCAGGGATCCCCCCTATGGCTACACCTTC	CASRDPPYGYTF
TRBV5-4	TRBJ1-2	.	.	TGTGCCAGCAGCTTGGACCGTGTCAGCAACTATGGCTACACCTTC	CASSLDRVSNYGYTF
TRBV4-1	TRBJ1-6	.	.	TGCGCCAGCAGCCAAGACCCAGCAGGTTTTTCCCTCCACTTT	CASSQDPAGFSLHF
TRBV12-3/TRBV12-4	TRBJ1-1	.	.	TGTGCCAGCAGTTGGGGCAGAAACACTGAAGCTTTCTTT	CASSWGRNTEAFF
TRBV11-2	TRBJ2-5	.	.	TGTGCCAGCAGCCCCCCGGGTTTTGGGGTGCCAGAGACCCAGTACTTC	CASSPPGFGVPETQYF
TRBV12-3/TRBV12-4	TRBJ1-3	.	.	TGTGCCAGCACTAGGTCGTGGACCATATATTTT	CASTRSWTIYF
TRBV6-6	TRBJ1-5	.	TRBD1	TGTGCCAGCAGTAATCCGGGACAGATCAATCAGCCCCAGCATTTT	CASSNPGQINQPQHF